Listed here are 21 T cell receptor beta chains from one sample, sequenced in a study of early T cells in non-severe SARS-CoV-2 infection (dated by TCRdb to the early 2020s). Library prep was done by 5' RACE. The listed sequencing device is NextSeq 500. TCRdb cleaned the public reads at Q25 with fastp, built clones with MiXCR and kept in-frame beta chains. CDR3 protein sequences are deduplicated, and each keeps its most common genes and DNA. The sample table shows about 50,000 distinct CDR3 sequences, and 12% are seen once. The ten most abundant clones make up about 2.4% of the sample. Material: whole blood, obtained at baseline. These receptors all come from an adult who was a healthcare worker with PCR-confirmed SARS-CoV-2 infection or an uninfected control (not recorded which).

The V and J genes are TRBV6-2 or TRBV6-3 and TRBJ2-5; the D is unclear. This CDR3 has 12 residues. The V end was cut by 6 bases, the J end by 3 bases, with 8 bases between. Looked up from germline, CDR1 is MNHEY and CDR2 is SVGEGT. Here the CDR3 reads CASSTLEETQYF. CDR3 nucleotide sequence: TGTGCCAGCAGCACCCTCGAAGAGACCCAGTACTTC.

In this sample, this clonotype turned up many times. J is TRBJ2-4 and V is TRBV7-3, with a possible D match to TRBD1 (5 bases). The CDR3 consists of 15 residues. CDR1 SGHTA and CDR2 FQGTGA come from the germline V gene. The V end was cut by 5 bases, the J end by 8 bases, with 19 bases between. In DNA form, the CDR3 reads TGTGCCAGCAGCCCCACAGGTCTACGCGGTGACATTCAGTACTTC. Translated, it gives CASSPTGLRGDIQYF.

This clonotype was observed a handful of times. The chain uses TRBV6-2 or TRBV6-3 and TRBJ2-7, with 8 bases matching TRBD1. V was clipped by 6 bases and J by 6 bases; unmatched bases: 7. The CDR3 consists of 13 residues. In germline, CDR1 is MNHEY, CDR2 SVGEGT. The CDR3 loop reads CASSPQGVGEQYF. The CDR3 nucleotides read TGTGCCAGCAGCCCACAGGGGGTCGGCGAGCAGTACTTC.

Only a few counts were recorded for this clonotype. The chain uses TRBV20-1 and TRBJ2-6; no reliable D call. Per the germline V gene, CDR1 is DFQATT and CDR2 is SNEGSKA (reference sequence). The ends were cut back, 3 bases at V and 0 bases at J, with 9 bases in the middle. This CDR3 is 15 amino acids long. The CDR3 loop reads CSASPVPSGANVLTF. The CDR3 region has the DNA TGCAGTGCTAGTCCAGTTCCCTCTGGGGCCAACGTCCTGACTTTC.

The chain couples TRBV5-1 to TRBJ2-1, with D unresolved. Trimming took 0 bases from V and 10 from J, leaving 11 bases between them. The CDR3 has 13 amino acids. In germline, CDR1 is SGHRS, CDR2 YFSETQ. The CDR3 loop is CASSLDRRREQFF. The CDR3 DNA is TGCGCCAGCAGCTTGGACCGTAGGCGCGAGCAGTTCTTC.

The chain is built from TRBV12-3 or TRBV12-4 and TRBJ1-5, with D perhaps matching TRBD1 (5 bases). V was pared by 1 base and J by 3 bases, with 10 bases between. The CDR3 runs to 15 residues. The CDR3 coding sequence is TGTGCCAGCAGTTTAGTTGGGGCCCTCAATCAGCCCCAGCATTTT. This translates into CASSLVGALNQPQHF.

This chain links TRBV20-1 with TRBJ2-7, with no clear D. The V and J ends lost 4 bases and 3 bases respectively, with 19 bases between them. CDR1 and CDR2 from the germline V gene are DFQATT and SNEGSKA (reference sequence). The CDR3 is 15 residues long. CDR3 DNA sequence: TGCAGTGCTAAAACCTCGGTCGGGTTATACTACGAGCAGTACTTC. Its translation is CSAKTSVGLYYEQYF.

This clonotype was detected only a few times. The rearrangement joins TRBV20-1 to TRBJ2-1; 12 bases fit TRBD2. In germline, CDR1 is DFQATT, CDR2 SNEGSKA (reference sequence). With V trimmed by 6 bases and J by 8 bases, 8 bases remained unmatched. This CDR3 has 14 amino acids. The CDR3 nucleotides are TGCAGTGCCCTGACCCTAGCGGGAGGGTATGAGCAGTTCTTC. Translated, it gives CSALTLAGGYEQFF.

V and J are TRBV19 and TRBJ2-1; 11 bases map to TRBD1. Germline assignment: CDR1 LNHDA and CDR2 SQIVND (reference sequence). Germline trimming cut 7 bases from V and 1 base from J; bases unmatched to any gene: 6. This CDR3 comprises 16 residues. The CDR3 protein is CASTTGTGGSYNEQFF. CDR3 DNA: TGTGCCAGTACTACCGGGACAGGGGGTTCCTACAATGAGCAGTTCTTC.

The table lists this clonotype with many counts. The chain recombines TRBV7-9 with TRBJ1-5, with TRBD1 as a possible D gene (5 bases). The CDR3 spans 15 residues. The V gene's germline CDR1 is SEHNR and CDR2 FQNEAQ (reference sequence). Trimming removed 1 base from V and 0 bases from J, with 7 bases in between. CDR3 in amino acids: CASSLGGYSNQPQHF. The CDR3 bases are TGTGCCAGCAGCTTAGGGGGCTATAGCAATCAGCCCCAGCATTTT.

This clonotype was observed many times. The chain couples TRBV20-1 to TRBJ2-2; D perhaps matches TRBD2 (6 bases). The germline CDR1 and CDR2 sequences are DFQATT and SNEGSKA (reference sequence). V was shortened by 5 bases and J by 2 bases, with 12 bases between the two germline ends. The CDR3 is 14 residues long. The CDR3 loop reads CSAPRAGNTGELFF. The CDR3 DNA follows: TGCAGTGCTCCCCGAGCGGGCAACACCGGGGAGCTGTTTTTT.

The gene calls are TRBV2 and TRBJ2-5; 8 positions match TRBD2. The CDR3 totals 14 residues. CDR1 SNHLY and CDR2 FYNNEI come from the germline V gene. Germline trimming cut 5 bases from V and 3 bases from J; bases unmatched to any gene: 5. CDR3 in DNA: TGTGCCAGCAGTCTTACTAGCGGAAAAGAGACCCAGTACTTC. Amino acids: CASSLTSGKETQYF.

In its sample, this clonotype was seen a few times. V gene TRBV20-1 combines with J gene TRBJ2-2, with TRBD2 matching over 8 bases. The germline V gene has CDR1 DFQATT and CDR2 SNEGSKA (reference sequence). CDR3 length equals 15 residues. V was pared by 3 bases and J by 7 bases, with 10 bases of the junction left unmatched. The CDR3: CSASPGRAKVGELFF. In nucleotides, the CDR3 is TGCAGTGCTAGTCCCGGGAGGGCCAAGGTCGGGGAGCTGTTTTTT.

The chain has TRBV20-1 and TRBJ2-3; weak D call: TRBD2 (6 bases). V lost 3 bases to trimming and J lost 1 base, with 14 bases between them. Per germline, CDR1 DFQATT and CDR2 SNEGSKA (reference sequence). This CDR3 comprises 15 residues. This CDR3 is CSASPGGSGTDTQYF. CDR3 DNA: TGCAGTGCTAGCCCCGGGGGATCCGGCACAGATACGCAGTATTTT.

This clonotype has ten or more counts. The chain has TRBV15 and TRBJ2-2; TRBD1 might be the D (5 bases). Germline CDR1 is LNHNV and CDR2 is YYDKDF (reference sequence). Trimming took 0 bases from V and 6 from J, leaving 11 bases between them. The CDR3 extends over 15 amino acids. The CDR3 DNA reads TGTGCCACCAGCAGAGATCCAGGGCCCGCCGGGGAGCTGTTTTTT. It codes for CATSRDPGPAGELFF.

The chain employs TRBV7-3 and TRBJ2-1; D is unclear. The CDR3 consists of 12 residues. In germline, CDR1 is SGHTA, CDR2 FQGTGA. Trimming stripped 2 bases from V and 5 bases from J, with 4 bases between. The CDR3: CASSLGNNEQFF. CDR3 nucleotides: TGTGCCAGCAGCTTAGGAAACAATGAGCAGTTCTTC.

The chain uses TRBV7-2 and TRBJ2-5; no clear D gene. From germline, CDR1 is SGHTA and CDR2 FQGNSA. The CDR3 runs 12 residues. Trimming stripped 1 base from V and 7 bases from J, with 7 bases between. As DNA, the CDR3 is TGTGCCAGCAGCTTAGATCTGGGGACCCAGTACTTC. Translating it yields CASSLDLGTQYF.

In its sample, this clonotype ranks as medium-sized. The chain recombines TRBV20-1 with TRBJ2-1; the match to TRBD2 covers 11 bases. Trimming cost V 2 bases and J 8 bases; bases outside gene matches: 8. This CDR3 is 15 amino acids long. Germline V CDR1 and CDR2: DFQATT, SNEGSKA (reference sequence). CDR3 in DNA: TGCAGTGCTAGAACTACTAGCGGGAGAAGGGATGAGCAGTTCTTC. Protein: CSARTTSGRRDEQFF.

Ten or more counts support this clonotype. The chain employs TRBV6-1 and TRBJ1-1; D gene uncertain. Germline V lookup: CDR1 MNHNS, CDR2 SASEGT. The CDR3 sequence is 14 residues long. The germline V and J ends were trimmed by 7 bases and 1 base, with 13 bases remaining between them. CDR3 DNA: TGTGCCAGCATCGTAGGGTGGGGGAACACTGAAGCTTTCTTT. This codes for CASIVGWGNTEAFF.

The rearrangement uses TRBV6-5 and TRBJ2-7; 13 nucleotides align to TRBD2. The CDR3 extends over 16 amino acids. The J segment lost 7 bases and the V segment lost 6 bases, leaving 12 bases of the junction unmatched. The germline CDR1 and CDR2 sequences are MNHEY and SVGAGI. The CDR3 bases are TGTGCCAGCAGCTACGAGGGACTAGCGGGGCCTTGGGAGCAGTACTTC. Protein product: CASSYEGLAGPWEQYF.

This clonotype was seen a few times. The V call is TRBV11-3, the J call TRBJ2-5, with D maybe TRBD2 (6 bases). The germline V gene encodes CDR1 SGHNT and CDR2 YENEEA. Between the trimmed V and J ends, which lost 2 bases and 1 base, there was a span of 11 bases. The length of the CDR3 is 15 residues. CDR3 in DNA: TGTGCCAGCAGCTTATTCGGGGGAGTCCAAGAGACCCAGTACTTC. Protein sequence: CASSLFGGVQETQYF.